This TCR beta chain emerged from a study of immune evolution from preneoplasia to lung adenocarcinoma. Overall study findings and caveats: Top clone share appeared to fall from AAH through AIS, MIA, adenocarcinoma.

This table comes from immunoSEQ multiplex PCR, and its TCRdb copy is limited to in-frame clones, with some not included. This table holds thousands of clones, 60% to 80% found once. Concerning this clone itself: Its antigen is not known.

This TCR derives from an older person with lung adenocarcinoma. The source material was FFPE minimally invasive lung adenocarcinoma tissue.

This chain's CDR3 is CASSSHRDRGWYEQYF. The CDR3 region has the DNA TGTGCCAGCAGTTCCCACCGGGACAGGGGTTGGTACGAGCAGTACTTC. This chain links TRBV6-5 with TRBJ2-7; 10 bases are a match to TRBD1. Trimming at V came to 4 bases and at J to 4 bases, leaving 10 bases not matched to a gene. Germline V gives CDR1 MNHEY, CDR2 SVGAGI. The CDR3 runs 16 residues.